This TCR beta chain was sequenced in a study of T cells in Graves' hyperthyroidism and ophthalmopathy. This clonotype was detected ten times or more. The source material, RNA transcripts, was used to amplify TCR beta CDR3 regions. The primer set for the first-round RT-PCR of the TCR CDR3 was HTBI. MiXCR was run by TCRdb on the multiplex PCR reads, yielding one entry per CDR3 protein. The sample lists 470,000 or so distinct CDR3 sequences, around 21% occurring once. The CDR3 is 14 residues long. The V end was cut by 2 bases, the J end by 2 bases, with 10 bases between. The germline V gene encodes CDR1 DFQATT and CDR2 SNEGSKA (reference sequence).

The material sequenced was blood. This chain links TRBV20-1 with TRBJ1-5; D gene unclear. This receptor was obtained from a man aged 18 to 35 with Graves' hyperthyroidism. In DNA form, the CDR3 reads TGCAGTGCTAGAAGACTGGTGGGCAATCAGCCCCAGCATTTT. It encodes CSARRLVGNQPQHF.